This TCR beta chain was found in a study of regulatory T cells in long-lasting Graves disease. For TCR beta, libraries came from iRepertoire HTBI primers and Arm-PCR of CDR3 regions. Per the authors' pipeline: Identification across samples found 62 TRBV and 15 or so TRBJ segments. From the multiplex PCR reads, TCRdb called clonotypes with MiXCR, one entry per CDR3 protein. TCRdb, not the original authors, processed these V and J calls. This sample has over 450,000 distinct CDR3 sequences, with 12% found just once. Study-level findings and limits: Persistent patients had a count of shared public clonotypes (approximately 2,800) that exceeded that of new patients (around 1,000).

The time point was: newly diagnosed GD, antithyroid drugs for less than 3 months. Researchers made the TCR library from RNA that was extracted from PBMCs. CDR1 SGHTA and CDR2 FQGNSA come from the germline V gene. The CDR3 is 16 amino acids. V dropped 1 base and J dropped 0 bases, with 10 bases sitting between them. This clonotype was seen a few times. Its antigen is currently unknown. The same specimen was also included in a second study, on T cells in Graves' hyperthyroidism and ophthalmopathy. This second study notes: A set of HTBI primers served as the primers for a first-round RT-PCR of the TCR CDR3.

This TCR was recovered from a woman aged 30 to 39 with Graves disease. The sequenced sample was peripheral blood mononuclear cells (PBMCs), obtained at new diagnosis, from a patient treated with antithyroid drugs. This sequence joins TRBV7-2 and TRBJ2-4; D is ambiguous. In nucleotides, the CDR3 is TGTGCCAGCAGCTTAGACCCGTACCTAGCCAAAAACATTCAGTACTTC. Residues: CASSLDPYLAKNIQYF.